Listed below are T cell receptor beta chains from one sample, sequenced in a study of blood T cell repertoires in COVID-19. Clones were sequenced by immunoSEQ multiplex PCR, and TCRdb holds only the in-frame ones, with some missing. Of about 92,000 clones in the sample, 72% were seen once. Sequenced sample: peripheral blood. These receptors came from a woman aged 55 to 70 in a cohort sampled during active or convalescent COVID-19. Each CDR3 is given with its conserved first and last residue.

V gene	CDR3 length	J gene	CDR3 protein
TRBV5-1	13	TRBJ2-7	CASSFTGASEQYF
TRBV7-9	17	TRBJ2-2	CASSSSVVERDSPELFF
TRBV5-1	14	TRBJ1-1	CASSLDQQGLGAFF
TRBV2	15	TRBJ1-1	CASSEWGQRNTEAFF
TRBV27	15	TRBJ2-3	CASSLVGQGADTQYF
TRBV11-3	13	TRBJ2-5	CASSLNRGETQYF
TRBV6-5	15	TRBJ2-7	CASSYVAGPLNEQYF
TRBV19	15	TRBJ1-2	CASRGGVQIRYGYTF
TRBV3-1/TRBV3-2	14	TRBJ1-5	CASSPTGVNQPQHF
TRBV6-6	14	TRBJ2-7	CASSQARWSYEQYF
TRBV3-1/TRBV3-2	12	TRBJ2-4	CASSHRGNIQYF
TRBV25-1	15	TRBJ2-5	CASTWTSGGGETQYF
TRBV29-1	11	TRBJ2-7	CSVRGLYEQYF
TRBV5-1	12	TRBJ2-7	CASSPFGYEQYF
TRBV5-1	13	TRBJ2-1	CASSGANSNEQFF
TRBV4-1	16	TRBJ2-1	CASSQDNGAGYSEQFF
TRBV10-3	13	TRBJ2-1	CAIREDRYNEQFF
TRBV6-5	14	TRBJ1-5	CASSRGTGVQPQHF
TRBV6-2/TRBV6-3	14	TRBJ2-7	CASSAGTGVDEQYF
TRBV5-4	15	TRBJ2-1	CASSSGLAGLHEQFF
TRBV15	17	TRBJ1-6	CATSRVRGQMNNSPLHF
TRBV3-1/TRBV3-2	14	TRBJ1-4	CASSQTGGYEKLFF
TRBV5-1	13	TRBJ1-2	CASSLEGGHGYTF
TRBV9	15	TRBJ1-1	CASSPQLDRATEAFF
TRBV3-1/TRBV3-2	17	TRBJ2-7	CASSQDRGSGGIYEQYF
TRBV6-5	14	TRBJ2-7	CASNYKTGSLEQYF
TRBV7-9	14	TRBJ2-3	CASSLMQGEDTQYF
TRBV6-1	15	TRBJ1-1	CASSEYETVNTEAFF
TRBV4-3	13	TRBJ1-4	CASSRQGNEKLFF
TRBV5-1	13	TRBJ2-7	CASSFDVVYEQYF
TRBV5-1	14	TRBJ1-6	CASSSGTASSPLHF
TRBV5-1	13	TRBJ1-2	CASSLWGLEGYTF
TRBV11-2	16	TRBJ2-1	CASSLDRAISYNEQFF
TRBV28	14	TRBJ1-5	CASSPSTGYQPQHF
TRBV7-8	15	TRBJ1-1	CASSLVGTNLAEAFF
TRBV7-2	13	TRBJ2-7	CASSFERGYEQYF
TRBV5-1	15	TRBJ2-2	CASSLGTGNTGELFF
TRBV9	19	TRBJ2-1	CASSVGWGGRAASGGEQFF
TRBV4-1	16	TRBJ2-7	CASSQEFQGLTHEQYF
TRBV2	15	TRBJ2-7	CASRPTSGGSYEQYF
TRBV7-2	14	TRBJ2-2	CASSLMTAPGELFF
TRBV7-9	17	TRBJ2-7	CASSPSQVGRSTYEQYF